This record concerns one TCR beta chain sequence. Its specificity is unknown. Regions amplified from RNA transcripts were the TCR beta CDR3 regions. When the TCR CDR3 underwent first-round RT-PCR, the HTBI primer set was used. One entry per CDR3 protein results from TCRdb running MiXCR on the multiplex PCR reads. Among about 640,000 distinct CDR3 sequences listed, less than 25% were seen once. Trimming removed 4 bases from V and 6 bases from J; junction bases left unmatched: 10. Germline V gene lookup returns CDR1 SGHDT and CDR2 YYEEEE. This CDR3 is built from 17 residues. This record belongs to a study of T cells in Graves' hyperthyroidism and ophthalmopathy. Study details: Initial diagnosis, before any treatment, was when peripheral blood was collected. Study-wide results and limits: Blood also contained most expanded thyroid clonotypes above 0.001.

The diagnostic basis comprised clinical symptoms, serum thyroxine and TRAb, thyroid ultrasound and orbital computed tomography. Out of over 7.5 ml of fresh peripheral blood came the PBMCs. The chain uses TRBV5-6 and TRBJ2-1; 13 bases line up with TRBD2. Input material: blood. This sequence originates from a man between 25 and 39 years old with Graves' ophthalmopathy. This CDR3 is CASSPGLAGARRNEQFF. The CDR3, as DNA: TGTGCCAGCAGCCCCGGACTAGCGGGAGCCCGTCGCAATGAGCAGTTCTTC.